What follows is one TCR beta chain and its context. Its cognate antigen is unknown. This entry is derived from a study of STAT5B mutations in CD4+ large granular lymphocyte leukemia. Controls came from buffy coats of healthy blood donors. The CDR3 consists of 14 residues. CDR1 and CDR2 (germline): LGHNA, YSLEER. The V end was cut by 5 bases, the J end by 0 bases, with 9 bases between. Study-level findings and limits: Without putative leukemic clones, patient CD4-sorted repertoires remained more clonal than healthy CD4+ repertoires. No patients shared main leukemic clonotypes, though roughly 27% appeared at low frequency elsewhere.

The survey-level immunoSEQ assay was used. Using immunoSEQ multiplex PCR, the repertoire was profiled, and TCRdb retains in-frame clones only, with some absent. Of 30,000 to 40,000 clones listed, approximately 69% are singletons. The sample comprised CD4+ T cells from blood buffy coats. The TCR was taken from a human donor in good health. J is TRBJ2-3 and V is TRBV4-3, with D perhaps given as TRBD1 or TRBD2 (5 bases each). CDR3: CASSYGGSTDTQYF. The CDR3 bases are TGCGCCAGCAGCTATGGGGGTAGCACAGATACGCAGTATTTT.